This section outlines one T cell receptor beta chain sequence together with its context. This record belongs to a study of T cell repertoires in cytomegalovirus infection. Study information: Indications came from public TCR beta signatures; they pointed to CMV infection and to a matching HLA type.

TCRdb redid the calling of the reads with MiXCR, one entry per CDR3 protein. Among 250,000 to 300,000 distinct CDR3 sequences listed, over 8% were seen once. Trimming took 2 bases from V and 3 from J, leaving 14 bases between them. Germline values: CDR1 GTSNPN, CDR2 SVGIG (reference sequence). CDR3 length: 15 amino acids. The receptor was derived from a human donor in good health (CMV status not recorded). Some clones in this sample may be carry-over from other donors' samples. The chain recombines TRBV30 with TRBJ1-5; D remains ambiguous. Sequencing input: PBMCs. The CDR3 DNA follows: TGTGCCTGGAGTAGTGGGCTTCAAGTCAATCAGCCCCAGCATTTT. Translated, it gives CAWSSGLQVNQPQHF.